A selection of T cell receptor beta chains follows, all from one sample in a study of shared T cell receptors in the human thymus. TCRdb's copy holds only in-frame clones and misses some; the assay was immunoSEQ multiplex PCR. The sample holds some 700,000 clones, 70% to 90% seen once. The same data also went into a second study, on human thymus T cells.

The material sequenced was thymocytes. Receptor source: a girl under three years old with a congenital heart defect. CDR3s include the opening cysteine and the closing phenylalanine or tryptophan. A D gene is named only where the DNA matches it firmly. A clone size is listed for some rows: how often the clone was seen (once, few, many), or a class if it is expanded.

v_call	d_call	clone_size	j_call	cdr3_nt	cdr3_aa
TRBV30	TRBD1	NA	TRBJ1-5	TGTGCCTGGGGGACAGGTGGCAATCAGCCCCAGCATTTT	CAWGTGGNQPQHF
TRBV29-1	NA	once	TRBJ2-5	TGCAGCGCTACTAAACGCCGTTTGGCGGATAGACCCCAAGAGACCCAGTACTTC	CSATKRRLADRPQETQYF
TRBV5-6	TRBD1	few	TRBJ1-2	TGTGCCAGCAGCAGAGACAGGGAAGAAGGCTACACCTTC	CASSRDREEGYTF
TRBV28	NA	few	TRBJ1-6	TGTGCCAGCAGTGCCCCCTTGGGGGCCCGCGCAGCTAATAATTCACCCCTCCACTTT	CASSAPLGARAANNSPLHF
TRBV27	TRBD1	NA	TRBJ1-2	TGTGCCAGCCGGTACCGGACAGGAGGGCACAACTATGGCTACACCTTC	CASRYRTGGHNYGYTF
TRBV7-2	NA	NA	TRBJ1-2	TGTGCCAGCAGCCCATCGGAGGAAGGCTACACCTTC	CASSPSEEGYTF
TRBV5-5	TRBD2	NA	TRBJ2-3	TGTGCCAGCAGCTTGACTAGCGGGGCAGATACGCAGTATTTT	CASSLTSGADTQYF
TRBV28	NA	few	TRBJ1-3	TGTGCCATCAAAAGGCAGGGGTCTGGAAACACCATATATTTT	CAIKRQGSGNTIYF
TRBV6-1	NA	NA	TRBJ1-2	TGTGCCAGCAGCCGTACGCGGGACTACTATGGCTACACCTTC	CASSRTRDYYGYTF
TRBV14	TRBD1	NA	TRBJ2-2	TGTGCCAGCAGCCAAGACCCGGGCGGGACAGGGGCGCTCGGGTTTGGGAACACCGGGGAGCTGTTTTTT	CASSQDPGGTGALGFGNTGELFF
TRBV11-2	NA	NA	TRBJ2-7	TGTGCCAGCAGCGATCAGGGGGGCTACGAGCAGTACTTC	CASSDQGGYEQYF
TRBV7-8	TRBD1	NA	TRBJ1-1	TGTGCCAGCAGCTTTAGTGGACAGGGAGGGCTTACTGAAGCTTTCTTT	CASSFSGQGGLTEAFF
TRBV7-9	TRBD1	NA	TRBJ1-4	TGTGCCAGCAGCCCGGTGGGGACAGGGCCCTTCTCTAATGAAAAACTGTTTTTT	CASSPVGTGPFSNEKLFF
TRBV28	NA	NA	TRBJ2-3	TGTGCCAGCAGTTCGCCCTCGACAGTGATTAGCACAGATACGCAGTATTTT	CASSSPSTVISTDTQYF
TRBV14	NA	NA	TRBJ1-4	TGTGCCAGCAGCCAAGCCAGGGGAAAACGTGGGGAAAAACTGTTTTTT	CASSQARGKRGEKLFF
TRBV13	TRBD1	few	TRBJ2-1	TGTGCCAGCAGCTTAGGTCAGGGGGCGAGATACAATGAGCAGTTCTTC	CASSLGQGARYNEQFF
TRBV4-1	NA	few	TRBJ2-7	TGCGCCAGCAGCCAAGAATGGCAGGGAGGTTTTAGGGGGCAGTACTTC	CASSQEWQGGFRGQYF
TRBV2	NA	NA	TRBJ1-3	TGTGCCAGCAGTGATCTTACAGGTCCTGGAAACACCATATATTTT	CASSDLTGPGNTIYF
TRBV10-3	NA	NA	TRBJ2-1	TGTGCCATCAGTGAGACTAGTCCCAATGAGCAGTTCTTC	CAISETSPNEQFF
TRBV6-6	NA	NA	TRBJ2-5	TGTGCCAGCAGTACCCCAGCGTTGCAAGAGACCCAGTACTTC	CASSTPALQETQYF
TRBV6-1	NA	NA	TRBJ1-3	TGTGCCAGCGGGGCGCGACGTAAAAACACCATATATTTT	CASGARRKNTIYF
TRBV5-1	TRBD1	NA	TRBJ1-3	TGCGCCAGCAGCTTGGTGGAGGTACAGGGGTTCTCTGGAAACACCATATATTTT	CASSLVEVQGFSGNTIYF
TRBV5-5	NA	NA	TRBJ2-1	TGTGCCAGCCGCCCGTCGGGAGCGGTCTACAATGAGCAGTTCTTC	CASRPSGAVYNEQFF
TRBV28	TRBD1	NA	TRBJ1-2	TGTGCCAGCAGTCCCGACAGGGGTGGTGGCTACACCTTC	CASSPDRGGGYTF
TRBV7-9	TRBD1	once	TRBJ2-1	TGTGCCAGCAGCCGAGCCCTCGCAGGGGGCCGGAGTTTCGTCGAGCAGTTCTTC	CASSRALAGGRSFVEQFF
TRBV5-5	NA	once	TRBJ1-4	TGTGCCAGCAGCTTGAGGCCACCTGGGGGGGCCCGGAATGAAAAACTGTTTTTT	CASSLRPPGGARNEKLFF
TRBV27	NA	NA	TRBJ1-1	TGTGCCAGCAGTCTTACAGGTACTGAAGCTTTCTTT	CASSLTGTEAFF
TRBV27	TRBD2	NA	TRBJ2-1	TGTGCCAGCAGCGGGATCCGGGGGGGGTGCTACAATGAGCAGTTCTTC	CASSGIRGGCYNEQFF
TRBV5-6	TRBD1	NA	TRBJ2-7	TGTGCCAGCAGCACCGGACAGGGCCTCTACGAGCAGTACTTC	CASSTGQGLYEQYF
TRBV14	NA	NA	TRBJ1-1	TGTGCCAGCAGCCAACATTGGGGGCCTCGCCTGTTGGGGACTGAAGCTTTCTTT	CASSQHWGPRLLGTEAFF
TRBV5-8	TRBD1	NA	TRBJ2-7	TGTGCCAGCAGCAGGGACAGCGATCTAGACGAGCAGTACTTC	CASSRDSDLDEQYF
TRBV5-4	TRBD1	few	TRBJ1-1	TGTGCCAGCAGCTACCAAGGGACAGGGGGCACTGAAGCTTTCTTT	CASSYQGTGGTEAFF
TRBV2	NA	NA	TRBJ1-1	TGTGCCAGCAGTGAACTTGGCCCGAACACTGAAGCTTTCTTT	CASSELGPNTEAFF
TRBV2	NA	few	TRBJ2-3	TGTGCCAGCAGTGTGGACAGCCACAGAAACACAGATACGCAGTATTTT	CASSVDSHRNTDTQYF
TRBV4-3	NA	NA	TRBJ2-3	TGCGCCAGCAGCCAAGAGTTCAGAGATACGCAGTATTTT	CASSQEFRDTQYF
TRBV6-5	NA	NA	TRBJ2-1	TGTGCCAGCAGTTACTCATCCAACAGCTCCTACAATGAGCAGTTCTTC	CASSYSSNSSYNEQFF
TRBV7-6	NA	NA	TRBJ2-7	TGTGCCAGCAGCCCACTGGAGGGGGCAGCCTACGAGCAGTACTTC	CASSPLEGAAYEQYF
TRBV30	NA	NA	TRBJ2-3	TGTGCCTGGAATCAGGTAGATACGCAGTATTTT	CAWNQVDTQYF
TRBV6-4	NA	few	TRBJ2-7	TGTGCCAGCAGTGACGGGCAGCTGGCCTACGAGCAGTACTTC	CASSDGQLAYEQYF
TRBV21-1	NA	NA	TRBJ1-2	TGTGCCAGCAGCAAAGGCAGACAGGGGTACTATGGCTACACCTTC	CASSKGRQGYYGYTF
TRBV27	NA	NA	TRBJ2-7	TGTGCCAGCAGTCTCCAGGGGGGTGCTACCTCCTACGAGCAGTACTTC	CASSLQGGATSYEQYF